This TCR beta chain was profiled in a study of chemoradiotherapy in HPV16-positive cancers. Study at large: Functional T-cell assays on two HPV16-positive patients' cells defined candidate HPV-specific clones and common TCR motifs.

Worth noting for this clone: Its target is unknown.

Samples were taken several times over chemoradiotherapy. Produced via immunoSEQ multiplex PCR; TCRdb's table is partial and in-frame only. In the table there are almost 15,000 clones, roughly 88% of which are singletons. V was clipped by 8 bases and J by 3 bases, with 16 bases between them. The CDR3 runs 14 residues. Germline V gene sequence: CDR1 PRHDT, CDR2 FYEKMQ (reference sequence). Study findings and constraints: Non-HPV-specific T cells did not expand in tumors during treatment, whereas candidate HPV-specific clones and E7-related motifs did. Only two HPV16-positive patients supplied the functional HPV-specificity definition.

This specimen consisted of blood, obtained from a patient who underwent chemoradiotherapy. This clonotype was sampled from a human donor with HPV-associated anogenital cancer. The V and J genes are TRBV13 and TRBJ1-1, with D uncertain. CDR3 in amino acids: CASYLRGDDTEAFF. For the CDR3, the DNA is TGTGCCAGCTACCTCCGGGGAGATGACACTGAAGCTTTCTTT.